What follows are 11 T cell receptor beta chains derived from one specimen sequenced in a study of regulatory T cells in long-lasting Graves disease (dated by TCRdb to the early 2020s). Libraries were prepared through multiplex PCR. The sequencer was an Illumina HiSeq 4000. TCR beta libraries were built with iRepertoire HTBI primers and Arm-PCR amplification of CDR3 regions. In TCRdb, the public reads were trimmed at Q25 with fastp and aligned with MiXCR, with productive beta chains retained. Rows are unified per CDR3 protein, each entry keeping the most common DNA and genes. The sample has approximately 560,000 distinct CDR3 sequences on record, 15% to 20% of them singletons. About 11% of the sample goes to the ten largest clones. Per the publication, the time point label means: newly diagnosed GD, antithyroid drugs for less than 3 months. For both TCR sequencing and RNA sequencing, RNA was extracted from PBMCs using TRIzol.

This sample also belongs to another study, concerning T cells in Graves' hyperthyroidism and ophthalmopathy.

The sequencing used peripheral blood mononuclear cells (PBMCs), collected at new diagnosis, from a patient treated with antithyroid drugs. The receptors come from a man between 18 and 29 years old with Graves disease. Donor details come from another sample of the same person, matched by shared clones.

Turning to this clonotype: This may be a read error: a much more frequent sequence differs by one nucleotide. The chain joins TRBV11-2 to TRBJ2-7; TRBD2 matches at 7 bases. The germline gives CDR1 SGHAT, CDR2 FQNNGV. Losses at the gene ends were 5 bases for V and 7 bases for J; bases not matched to a gene: 17. This CDR3 region has 16 residues. The CDR3 sequence is CASSRGVGGSYNEQYF. In DNA form, the CDR3 reads TGTGCCAGCAGCCGGGGAGTGGGGGGGTCCTACAATGAGCAGTACTTC.

This clonotype was counted many times. The V and J genes are TRBV27 and TRBJ2-1; a weak D match, TRBD2 (6 bases). CDR1 MNHEY and CDR2 SMNVEV come from the germline V gene (reference sequence). This CDR3 has 15 residues. The V and J ends lost 3 bases and 3 bases respectively, with 12 bases between them. CDR3 nucleotide sequence: TGTGCCAGCAGTTTCGGGGGAGTAAACTACAATGAGCAGTTCTTC. Translated: CASSFGGVNYNEQFF.

This clonotype was seen a handful of times. V and J are TRBV5-5 and TRBJ2-7; D is undetermined. Trimming took 3 bases from V and 1 from J, leaving 11 bases between them. This CDR3 has 14 amino acids. Germline lookup yields CDR1 SGHKS and CDR2 YYEKEE (reference sequence). CDR3 sequence (DNA): TGTGCCAGCAGCTACAGTGATGGGTCCTACGAGCAGTACTTC. Amino acid sequence: CASSYSDGSYEQYF.

This clonotype has more than one count but fewer than ten. The chain links TRBV27 to TRBJ2-7; 7 bases are shared with TRBD1. J lost 4 bases, V lost 1 base, and 4 bases had no gene match. The CDR3 consists of 14 residues. CDR1 and CDR2 (germline): MNHEY, SMNVEV (reference sequence). DNA for the CDR3: TGTGCCAGCAGTTTATTACAGGGGATTTACGAGCAGTACTTC. The encoded protein is CASSLLQGIYEQYF.

This sequence joins TRBV20-1 and TRBJ2-7; 9 positions match TRBD1. Germline V gives CDR1 DFQATT, CDR2 SNEGSKA (reference sequence). This CDR3 is built from 14 residues. V lost 6 bases and J lost 4; bases outside the gene matches: 10. DNA of the CDR3: TGCAGTGCACATCTGGGACAGGGTAATTACGAGCAGTACTTC. Encoded protein: CSAHLGQGNYEQYF.

This clonotype was observed a handful of times. The V and J genes are TRBV28 and TRBJ1-5; D remains unclear. This CDR3 region has 15 residues. Germline-derived CDR1 and CDR2 are MDHEN and SYDVKM. The V end was cut by 6 bases, the J end by 5 bases, with 17 bases between. The CDR3 spells CASSARPGSDQPQHF. CDR3 coding DNA: TGTGCCAGCAGCGCCCGCCCCGGGAGTGATCAGCCCCAGCATTTT.

The J gene is TRBJ1-2, the V gene TRBV4-1; D is undetermined. Trimming left V 2 bases short and J 6 bases short, with 4 bases between. CDR1 is MGHRA and CDR2 is YSYEKL in the germline V gene. The CDR3 contains 11 residues. The CDR3 coding sequence is TGCGCCAGCAGCCAACGGAATGGCTACACCTTC. Residues: CASSQRNGYTF.

This clonotype was seen repeatedly, ten times or more. CDR3: CASSLGLAGGPGNEQFF. The CDR3 nucleotides are TGTGCCAGCAGTTTGGGACTAGCGGGAGGGCCTGGCAATGAGCAGTTCTTC. J is TRBJ2-1 and V is TRBV27; TRBD2 matches at 16 bases. The CDR3 sequence is 17 residues long. The V segment lost 3 bases and the J segment 6 bases; nucleotides outside the gene matches: 5. The germline CDR1 and CDR2 sequences are MNHEY and SMNVEV (reference sequence).

This rearrangement joins TRBV5-5 to TRBJ1-6; TRBD1 matches 7 bases. This CDR3 spans 15 amino acids. V shed 2 bases, J shed 13 bases, and the junction held 12 bases outside the gene matches. Per the germline V gene, CDR1 is SGHKS and CDR2 is YYEKEE (reference sequence). CDR3 in amino acids: CASSFLDRAEAPLHF. DNA of the CDR3: TGTGCCAGCAGCTTCTTAGACAGGGCCGAGGCGCCCCTCCACTTT.

This clonotype was found a few times. In nucleotides, the CDR3 is TGTGCCAGCAGCTCCAACCTGAACACTGAAGCTTTCTTT. Translated: CASSSNLNTEAFF. The V gene is TRBV7-9, the J gene TRBJ1-1, with D uncertain. Trimming stripped 4 bases from V and 0 bases from J, with 6 bases between. Germline V gene sequence: CDR1 SEHNR, CDR2 FQNEAQ (reference sequence). This CDR3 has 13 residues. Combining the CDR3 with reference TRBV7-9 and TRBJ1-1 gives the whole variable domain DTGVSQNPRHKITKRGQNVTFRCDPISEHNRLYWYRQTLGQGPEFLTYFQNEAQLEKSRLLSDRFSAERPKGSFSTLEIQRTEQGDSAMYLCASSSNLNTEAFFGQGTRLTVV.

The chain is built from TRBV7-2 and TRBJ1-6, with 8 bases lining up with TRBD1. The V segment lost 5 bases and the J segment 8 bases; nucleotides outside the gene matches: 11. CDR1 and CDR2 from the germline V gene are SGHTA and FQGNSA. The CDR3 is 16 amino acids. The CDR3 coding sequence is TGTGCCAGCAGCCAAAGGATGAACAGGGGGGATTCACCCCTCCACTTT. Residues: CASSQRMNRGDSPLHF.